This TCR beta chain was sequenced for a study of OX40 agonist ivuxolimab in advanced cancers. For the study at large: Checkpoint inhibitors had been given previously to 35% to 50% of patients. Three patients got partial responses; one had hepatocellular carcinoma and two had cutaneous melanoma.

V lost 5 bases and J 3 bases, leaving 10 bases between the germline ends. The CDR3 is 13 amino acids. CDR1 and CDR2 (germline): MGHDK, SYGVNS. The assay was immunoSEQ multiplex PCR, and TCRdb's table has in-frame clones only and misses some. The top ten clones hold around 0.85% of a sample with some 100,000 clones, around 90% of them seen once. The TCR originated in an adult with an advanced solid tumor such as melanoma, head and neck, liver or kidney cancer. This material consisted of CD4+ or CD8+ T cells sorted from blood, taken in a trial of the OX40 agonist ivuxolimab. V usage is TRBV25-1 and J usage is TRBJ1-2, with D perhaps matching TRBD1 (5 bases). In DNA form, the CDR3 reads TGTGCCAGCAGTCATACCAGGGACTATGGCTACACCTTC. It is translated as CASSHTRDYGYTF.